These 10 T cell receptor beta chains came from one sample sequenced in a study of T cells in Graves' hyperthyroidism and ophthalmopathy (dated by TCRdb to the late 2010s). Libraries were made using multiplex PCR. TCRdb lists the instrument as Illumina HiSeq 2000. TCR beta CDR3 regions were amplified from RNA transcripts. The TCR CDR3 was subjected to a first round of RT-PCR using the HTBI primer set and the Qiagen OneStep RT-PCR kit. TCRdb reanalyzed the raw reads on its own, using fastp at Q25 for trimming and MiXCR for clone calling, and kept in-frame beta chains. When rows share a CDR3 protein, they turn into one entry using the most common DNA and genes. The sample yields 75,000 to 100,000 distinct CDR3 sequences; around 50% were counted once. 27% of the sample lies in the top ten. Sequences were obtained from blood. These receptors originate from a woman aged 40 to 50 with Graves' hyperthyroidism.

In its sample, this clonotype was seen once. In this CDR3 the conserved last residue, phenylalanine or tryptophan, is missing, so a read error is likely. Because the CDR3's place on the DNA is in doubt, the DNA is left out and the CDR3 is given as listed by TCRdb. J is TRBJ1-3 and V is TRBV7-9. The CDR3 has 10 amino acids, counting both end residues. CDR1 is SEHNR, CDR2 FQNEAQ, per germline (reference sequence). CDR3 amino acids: CASSSRSGGT.

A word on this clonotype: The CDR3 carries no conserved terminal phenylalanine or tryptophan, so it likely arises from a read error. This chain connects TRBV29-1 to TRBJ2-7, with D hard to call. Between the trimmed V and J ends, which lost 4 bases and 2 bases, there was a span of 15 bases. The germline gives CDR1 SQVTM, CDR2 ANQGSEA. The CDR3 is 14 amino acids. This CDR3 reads CSVAGFQTAYEQYS. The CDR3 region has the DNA TGCAGCGTTGCCGGCTTCCAGACCGCCTACGAGCAGTACTCC.

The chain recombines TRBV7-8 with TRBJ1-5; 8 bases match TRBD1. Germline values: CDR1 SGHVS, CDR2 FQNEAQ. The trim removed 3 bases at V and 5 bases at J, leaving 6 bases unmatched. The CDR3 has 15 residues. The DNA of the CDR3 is TGTGCCAGCAGCTTTGGCCGGACAGGGTATCAGCCCCAGCATTTT. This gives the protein CASSFGRTGYQPQHF.

The CDR3: CSAPDKYEQPQHF. CDR3 in DNA: TGCAGTGCCCCGGACAAATACGAGCAGCCCCAGCATTTT. The chain combines TRBV20-1 with TRBJ1-5, with a possible D match to TRBD1 (5 bases). In germline, CDR1 is DFQATT, CDR2 SNEGSKA (reference sequence). The CDR3 runs to 13 residues. The V end was cut by 6 bases, the J end by 7 bases, with 16 bases between.

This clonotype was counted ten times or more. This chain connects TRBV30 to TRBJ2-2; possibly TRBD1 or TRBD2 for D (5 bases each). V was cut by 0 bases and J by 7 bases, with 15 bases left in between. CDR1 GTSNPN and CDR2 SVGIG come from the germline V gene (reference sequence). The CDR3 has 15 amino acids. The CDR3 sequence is CAWSVRGTVLGELFF. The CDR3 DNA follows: TGTGCCTGGAGTGTACGAGGGACGGTCCTCGGGGAGCTGTTTTTT. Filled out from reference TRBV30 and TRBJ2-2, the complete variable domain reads SQTIHQWPATLVQPVGSPLSLECTVEGTSNPNLYWYRQAAGRGLQLLFYSVGIGQISSEVPQNLSASRPQDRQFILSSKKLLLSDSGFYLCAWSVRGTVLGELFFGEGSRLTVL.

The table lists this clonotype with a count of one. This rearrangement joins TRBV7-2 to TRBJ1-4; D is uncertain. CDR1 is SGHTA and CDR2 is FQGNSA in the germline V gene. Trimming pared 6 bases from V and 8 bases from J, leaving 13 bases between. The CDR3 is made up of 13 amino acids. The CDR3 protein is CASSFGRVEKLFF. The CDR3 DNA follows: TGTGCCAGCAGTTTCGGGAGGGTGGAAAAACTGTTTTTT.

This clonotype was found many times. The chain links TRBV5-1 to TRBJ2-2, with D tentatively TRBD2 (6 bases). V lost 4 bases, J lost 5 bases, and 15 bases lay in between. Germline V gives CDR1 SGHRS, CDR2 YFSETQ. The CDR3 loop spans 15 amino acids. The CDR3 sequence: CASSATIAGTGELFF. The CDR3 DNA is TGCGCCAGCAGCGCGACTATCGCGGGGACCGGGGAGCTGTTTTTT.

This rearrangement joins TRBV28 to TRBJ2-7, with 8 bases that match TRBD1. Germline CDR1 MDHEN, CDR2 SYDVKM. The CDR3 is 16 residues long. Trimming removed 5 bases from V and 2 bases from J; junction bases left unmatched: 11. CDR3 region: CASSALRDRRAYEQYF. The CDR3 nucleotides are TGTGCCAGCAGTGCCCTCCGGGACAGGAGAGCCTACGAGCAGTACTTC.

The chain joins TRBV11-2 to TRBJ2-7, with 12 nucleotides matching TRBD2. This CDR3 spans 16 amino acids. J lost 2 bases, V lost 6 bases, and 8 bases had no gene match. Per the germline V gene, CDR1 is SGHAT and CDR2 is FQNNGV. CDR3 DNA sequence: TGTGCCAGCAGAAGACTAGCGGGAGAGCCCCCCTACGAGCAGTACTTC. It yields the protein CASRRLAGEPPYEQYF.

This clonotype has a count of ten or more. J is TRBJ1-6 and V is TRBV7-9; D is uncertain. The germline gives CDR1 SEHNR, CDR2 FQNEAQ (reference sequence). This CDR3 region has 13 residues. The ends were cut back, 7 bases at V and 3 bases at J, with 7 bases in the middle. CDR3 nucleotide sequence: TGTGCCAGCACCCCCATCTATAATTCACCCCTCCACTTT. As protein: CASTPIYNSPLHF.